This TCR beta chain stems from a study of control samples from healthy donors and cancer patients. The CDR3 covers 13 residues. V was cut by 5 bases and J by 6 bases, with 13 bases left in between. Germline V gene lookup returns CDR1 MDHEN and CDR2 SYDVKM. Method: immunoSEQ multiplex PCR; TCRdb's copy keeps in-frame clones and lacks some. The table has about 160,000 clones, approximately 90% seen once. Sample: blood. This chain connects TRBV28 to TRBJ1-1; the D is unclear. The clonotype originates from a woman in her 30s in good health. This chain's CDR3 is CASSRHKGSEAFF. CDR3 nucleotide sequence: TGTGCCAGCAGTCGTCATAAGGGATCTGAAGCTTTCTTT.